Listed below are T cell receptor beta chains from one sample, sequenced in a study of diagnostic markers for celiac disease. TCRdb reprocessed the reads and keeps a single row for each CDR3 protein, giving no DNA. The sample data list approximately 470 distinct CDR3 sequences. The specimen sequenced was either unsorted cells or a sorted T cell fraction (not recorded which). The origin of the receptors is a human donor. Each CDR3 is given with its conserved first and last residue. The order of the fields is J gene, V gene, clone size, CDR3 protein. The size of a clone is reported for some rows only, either as once, few or many, or as a class for expanded clones.

>TRBJ1-1|TRBV19|-
CASRPGQQNTEAFF
>TRBJ1-4|TRBV18|medium-sized
CASSPGTSGANEKLFF
>TRBJ2-7|TRBV20-1|-
CSARSDREQYF
>TRBJ1-1|TRBV7-7|large
CASSAERDTPNTEAFF
>TRBJ2-3|TRBV24-1|-
CATSDFTGTGPLSTDTQYF
>TRBJ1-5|TRBV2|medium-sized
CASKSEGLGGQPQHF
>TRBJ2-1|TRBV9|-
CASSKRTRSQGEQFF
>TRBJ2-3|TRBV28|hyperexpanded
CASSFSGRWTDTQYF
>TRBJ2-7|TRBV29-1|-
CSVVLDYEQYF
>TRBJ2-1|TRBV11-2|large
CASSFGRGSYNEQFF
>TRBJ2-2|TRBV9|large
CASSVGAGSTGELFF
>TRBJ2-5|TRBV20-1|-
CSTSRGRETQYF
>TRBJ1-3|TRBV14|large
CASSLTKDWPGNTIYF
>TRBJ2-7|TRBV12-3/TRBV12-4|medium-sized
CASSLRGRYEQYF
>TRBJ2-5|TRBV28|large
CASSLLKETQYF
>TRBJ1-5|TRBV19|hyperexpanded
CASSMQGGQPQHF
>TRBJ2-3|TRBV10-3|large
CAIRWGGLAGDTQYF
>TRBJ2-1|TRBV19|large
CASNSGSDNEQFF
>TRBJ2-3|TRBV7-2|medium-sized
CASSLYPGRDTQYF
>TRBJ2-1|TRBV4-3|-
CASSQGVGEQFF
>TRBJ2-7|TRBV29-1|medium-sized
CSALRDGYEQYF
>TRBJ2-1|TRBV29-1|hyperexpanded
CSVDGTSGRYNNEQFF
>TRBJ2-7|TRBV12-3/TRBV12-4|large
CASNKGTVDEQYF
>TRBJ2-1|TRBV19|-
CASHPGLFYNEQFF
>TRBJ2-2|TRBV6-2/TRBV6-3|large
CASSYSNRALNTGELFF